Here is one T cell receptor beta chain with its context. As yet, its antigen is unknown. The sample comes from a study of cytomegalovirus exposure and HLA in healthy donors. The primer mix had 60 Vbeta and 13 Jbeta primers. Profiled with immunoSEQ multiplex PCR; TCRdb holds only in-frame clones, not every one. This sample contains 87,000 or so clones. General study findings and limits: There were some public TCRs occurring in many donors, but most TCR sequences were rare. Later work associated roughly 15,000 TCR beta sequences with HLA alleles at 0.05 false discovery rate. An ancestry cluster, one associated with Asian ancestry, reportedly showed fewer N-insertions than the approximately 670-donor mean in a later analysis. DRB1 had the most TCR associations and HLA-C the fewest, a later analysis found, with rates varying by HLA locus.

The clonotype was recovered from a man aged 50 or older in good health and CMV-seropositive. Input material: PBMCs.

The CDR3 here is CASVRGGNYNEQFF. In DNA, the CDR3 is TGTGCCAGCGTTCGGGGGGGGAACTACAATGAGCAGTTCTTC. The rearrangement joins TRBV7-9 to TRBJ2-1, with 8 bases matching TRBD2. The ends lost 8 bases at V and 3 bases at J; junction bases unmatched: 6. The CDR3 runs to 14 residues. Germline CDR1 reads SEHNR; CDR2 reads FQNEAQ (reference sequence).